The entry below describes one T cell receptor beta chain. No antigen is known for it. Per-base quality was not reported, and no clone a single base away is much larger than it. V ends up 7 bases short and J 9 bases short, with an unmatched junction base count of 6. The CDR3 spans 11 residues, from the cysteine through the phenylalanine. Only CDR3 DNA is held: 33 bases, read in frame from base 1. In the germline V gene, CDR1 corresponds to SQVTM and CDR2 to ANQGSEA. The entry originates in a study of cytomegalovirus exposure and HLA in healthy donors (dated by TCRdb to 2015 to 2018). About the investigation overall: According to an earlier analysis of 587 of the donors, about 179 million T cells yielded 90 million to 140 million unique TCR beta sequences and about 300 Gb of sequence data. Donor age, sex, ethnicity and CMV serostatus were compiled alongside the repertoire data. Besides the first cohort of 550 to 750 subjects, a separate validation cohort made up of 120 or so different subjects was used. HLA typing covered class I and class II loci at four-digit resolution. Because of strong linkage in the cohort, a handful of DR-DQ haplotypes were treated as single units for association and clustering. Using immunosequencing, the study profiled T cell repertoires from about 620 subjects and related those repertoires to cytomegalovirus serostatus. In a later analysis, previously published TCR beta repertoires from some 640 donors were re-analyzed and high-resolution HLA genotyping was added so that TCR occurrence patterns could be studied. Of the approximately 400 genotyped donors, 81% were placed in the genetic ancestry cluster associated with self-reported Caucasian donors. Genome-wide SNP genotypes for about three fifths of the roughly 670 donors were used in a later genetic analysis, which treated that subset as a discovery cohort. In the later analysis, no new phenotypic data were used to find candidate immune exposures; instead, reliance was placed on TCR beta sequences and their occurrence across donors. All discovery cohort repertoires had been generated using a single sequencing platform. Among some 400 genotyped donors of the cohort, an average of approximately 240,000 unique TCR beta nucleotide sequences were sequenced per donor, 15% to 20% of them non-productive. The aim of the study was to test whether cataloging public T cell receptors could identify signatures of past pathogen exposure. The study combined high-throughput TCR immunosequencing, statistical association of individual TCRs with disease status, and machine learning to predict cytomegalovirus infection status. The number of typed donors differed by locus: 629-630 for A, B, C, DRB1 and DQB1; approximately 520 for DQA1; approximately 610 for DPA1; and 400 to 480 for DPB1. An early release covering 500 to 750 HLA-typed donors comprised roughly 300 gigabases of sequencing data and some 79 million unique TCR sequences. An earlier analysis of several hundred of the donors used high-throughput TCR beta sequencing to judge whether each TCR beta V gene segment behaved as functional or pseudogenic. Paper-wide results and their limitations: Specific HLA alleles were associated with 15,000 to 20,000 TCR beta sequences at a false discovery rate of 0.05 in a later analysis. Immune exposure information for the cohort was limited to CMV serostatus. When HLA alleles, especially DR and DQ, strongly co-occurred, TCR associations were difficult to assign to individual alleles. It was suggested by the authors that the approach could potentially be generalized to other disease states and immunological phenotypes. An earlier analysis of some 560 of the donors showed that most TCR beta V segments appeared in productive rearrangements either about 87% or about 30% of the time, which broadly matched IMGT annotations. While some public TCRs were present in many individuals, most TCR sequences turned up only very rarely across donors. A cluster of highly shared sequence variants was judged likely to represent a technical artifact of the sequencing pipeline. V-gene and J-gene trimming of TCR beta chains was associated with a missense DCLRE1C variant in a later genetic analysis, and the association was replicated in an independent cohort. The classifier was reported to diagnose cytomegalovirus status with high specificity and sensitivity in both the original cohort and the validation cohort. Compared with equally common non-associated chains, HLA-associated TCR beta chains in a later analysis were more clonally expanded and had lower generation probabilities. Compared with the approximately 670-donor mean, donors in an Asian-associated ancestry cluster had fewer N-insertions in productive TCRs, according to a later genetic analysis. Linkage disequilibrium might explain the correlated functional status among segregating V segments, but an unknown experimental factor could not be excluded. A further reported finding was that TCR beta sequences accurately predicted the HLA-A and HLA-B alleles for most subjects in the first cohort. A few of the identified cytomegalovirus-associated TCR beta chains were confirmed in vitro to be specific for cytomegalovirus antigens. In a later analysis, most CMV-associated TCR beta chains were found to appear HLA-restricted, with HLA associations seemingly driven largely by CMV exposure. Because counts were too low, roughly 17 rarely observed V segments, including chromosome 9 orphons, were left out of the earlier analysis of 587 of the donors. Several of the top co-occurrence clusters appeared to be linked to parvovirus B19, influenza, CMV and Epstein-Barr virus, according to a later analysis. The presence/absence analyses assumed that sequencing depth was roughly uniform across donors, and that assumption may not be true. According to a later analysis, TCR association rates differed among HLA loci, with DRB1 alleles showing the most associated TCRs and HLA-C alleles showing the fewest. A total of 164 TCR beta chains were listed by the study as associated with cytomegalovirus. Some IMGT-functional V segments, including TRBV6-2 and TRBV6-3, could not be told apart with the 87-base-pair reads, so those segments were excluded. Because some donors lacked HLA typing at each locus, the association tests relied only on the typed subset. Only TCR beta chains were sequenced in this cohort, and the absence of alpha or paired-chain data limited detectable features.

Library generation was performed with the immunoSEQ multiplex PCR assay. The multiplex PCR relied on a mix of 60 forward primers for TCR Vbeta segments and 13 reverse primers for TCR Jbeta segments. A multiplex PCR assay on genomic DNA amplified the CDR3 region of rearranged TCR beta genes. On the Illumina HiSeq System, the amplified TCR beta libraries were sequenced as 87-base-pair reads. The original methods were these. Across the 600 to 700 repertoires, a later analysis counted around 80 million unique TCR beta chains, roughly 11 million of which were shared by at least two donors. Raw reads were error-corrected and collapsed into unique sequences with a nearest-neighbor algorithm that merged closely related sequences to remove PCR and sequencing errors. To assign V, D and J gene segments, CDR3 sequences were aligned to IMGT reference sequences. For a sequence to be retained, a match of at least six nucleotides to both a V gene segment and a J gene segment was required. Rearrangements were called productive when the CDR3 lacked stop codons and stayed in frame with V and J; all others were non-productive. CDR3 was defined according to IMGT convention as the region running from the second conserved V-encoded cysteine to the conserved J-encoded phenylalanine. The earlier analysis of 550 to 650 of the donors excluded any sequence lacking an unambiguous match to a single V gene segment. An earlier analysis of a few hundred of the donors classified V segments as functional when productive rearrangements were above 56.7% and as segregating when the standard deviation between donors was above 5%. To diagnose cytomegalovirus status from the catalog of TCR beta chain sequences, a statistical classification framework was built. V and J gene assignment, in a later analysis, came from comparing TCR nucleotide sequences with IMGT/GENE-DB human TR gene sequences. The TCRdist pipeline was used in a later analysis to assign CDR3 sequences and most-parsimonious VDJ recombination scenarios. A later analysis defined each TCR beta chain by its CDR3 amino acid sequence plus V-gene family, and excluded reads lacking a unique V-gene family. In a later analysis, nearly 600 highly shared, low-generation-probability nucleotide sequences were removed to address suspected cross-contamination and a sequencing artifact. For each public chain, a later analysis derived a clonal expansion index from normalized ranks of inferred template counts within each repertoire. In a later analysis, generation probabilities were computed using a VDJ recombination model fitted to out-of-frame rearrangements, and the results were checked against IGoR. In a later analysis, hypergeometric tests were used to score TCR-TCR, TCR-HLA and TCR-CMV co-occurrence, with a repertoire-size bias correction applied to TCR pairs. To estimate false discovery rates, a later analysis permuted the HLA or CMV assignments 20 times. In a later analysis, co-occurring TCRs were grouped with DBSCAN, and TCRdist sequence similarity was added when clustering was performed within HLA-allele-positive subsets. Repertoires with fewer than 30,000 or more than 120,000 public chains were left out of co-occurrence clustering, as were four to six repertoires with anomalous nucleotide sharing. Not all clones reach the TCRdb copy of this immuneACCESS table, which keeps in-frame sequences only. Checked studies attribute under half of the gap to unresolved V genes and leave the rest unexplained. V, J and clone size are those of that table, while D and trimming were read from the DNA. Present in this sample are approximately 150,000 clones, over 70% of which were seen just once. The ten largest clonotypes hold about 1.6% of the sample.

The cohort was made up of roughly 670 healthy bone marrow donors. At the time of sampling, all cohort members were nominally healthy, though unrecorded immune exposures were likely present. The donor tested CMV seronegative, placing the donor among the 350 to 400 seronegative members of the cohort. A peripheral blood sample was collected from each donor, and TCR beta sequencing was performed on peripheral blood mononuclear cells. Genomic DNA extraction from the blood cell samples was performed with the Qiagen DNeasy Blood Extraction Kit. Material: PBMCs. The chain uses TRBV29-1 and TRBJ2-1, and TRBD2 matches 7 of the central bases. The TCR was taken from a young woman in good health and CMV-seronegative. The base sequence is TGCAGCGCCGGGAGGCGTTTTGAGCAGTTCTTC. Its protein product is CSAGRRFEQFF.